These 9 T cell receptor beta chains originate from one sample sequenced in a study of blood T cell repertoires in COVID-19. The repertoire was sequenced with immunoSEQ multiplex PCR; TCRdb's copy has only in-frame clones and lacks some. The data hold fewer than 350,000 clones, with around 85% observed a single time. Sequencing input: PBMCs or T cells enriched from blood (not recorded which). The receptors were sampled from a man aged 25-45 years who had recovered from COVID-19.

The chain links TRBV27 to TRBJ1-4, with TRBD1 as a possible D gene (6 bases). The CDR3 runs to 12 residues. Trimming took 4 bases from V and 10 from J, leaving 10 bases between them. Per the germline V gene, CDR1 is MNHEY and CDR2 is SMNVEV (reference sequence). In DNA form, the CDR3 reads TGTGCCAGCAGTTCGGACAGCCTAAAACTGTTTTTT. Protein sequence: CASSSDSLKLFF.

V and J are TRBV9 and TRBJ1-1; TRBD1 aligns across 8 bases. This CDR3 is 14 amino acids long. V shed 4 bases and J 4 bases; nucleotides not matched to a gene: 6. Germline-derived CDR1 and CDR2 are SGDLS and YYNGEE. The chain's CDR3 is CASSSGQDGTEAFF. The CDR3 coding sequence is TGTGCCAGCAGCTCGGGACAGGATGGCACTGAAGCTTTCTTT.

This clone was detected many times. The chain couples TRBV19 to TRBJ1-5; D gene ambiguous. This CDR3 is built from 14 residues. Trimming took 0 bases from V and 9 from J, leaving 12 bases between them. CDR1 and CDR2 from the germline V gene are LNHDA and SQIVND (reference sequence). CDR3 DNA sequence: TGTGCCAGTAGTATAGATGGTTACGCGGGGCCCCAGCATTTT. Translating it yields CASSIDGYAGPQHF.

The rearrangement links TRBV5-1 to TRBJ2-7; 7 bases map to TRBD2. V gave up 4 bases and J gave up 1 base; unmatched junction bases: 11. CDR1 is SGHRS, CDR2 YFSETQ, per germline. The CDR3 is 16 residues long. The CDR3 bases are TGCGCCAGCAGCCAAATCACCGGGGGGAGTTCCTACGAGCAGTACTTC. Translated, it gives CASSQITGGSSYEQYF.

This chain joins TRBV3-1 (or the pseudogene TRBV3-2) and TRBJ2-2, with D tentatively TRBD1 (6 bases). From germline, CDR1 is LGHDT and CDR2 YNNKEL (reference sequence). This CDR3 is 14 amino acids long. V was pared by 4 bases and J by 3 bases, with 9 bases between. The CDR3 DNA reads TGTGCCAGCAGCCGGTCAGGGGACACCGGGGAGCTGTTTTTT. This sequence encodes CASSRSGDTGELFF.

V gene TRBV27 combines with J gene TRBJ2-7; possible D gene TRBD1, 6 bases. CDR3 length: 15 amino acids. Between the trimmed V and J ends, which lost 4 bases and 7 bases, there was a span of 20 bases. Looked up from germline, CDR1 is MNHEY and CDR2 is SMNVEV (reference sequence). In nucleotides, the CDR3 is TGTGCCAGCAGTTGGACAGAGCGAAATGTACGGGAGCAGTACTTC. It encodes CASSWTERNVREQYF.

This chain links TRBV4-1 with TRBJ1-5, with 10 bases identical to TRBD1. The CDR3 runs 13 residues. Trimming cost V 4 bases and J 7 bases; bases outside gene matches: 1. CDR1 and CDR2 (germline): MGHRA, YSYEKL. Written as DNA, the CDR3 is TGCGCCAGCAGCCGGGACAGGGGCCAGCCCCAGCATTTT. This translates into CASSRDRGQPQHF.

This clone appeared once. The chain links TRBV30 to TRBJ2-5; 9 nucleotides align to TRBD1. The V gene's germline CDR1 is GTSNPN and CDR2 SVGIG (reference sequence). The CDR3 contains 13 residues. The trim removed 2 bases at V and 12 bases at J, leaving 10 bases unmatched. CDR3 DNA sequence: TGTGCCTGGAGTCCTAAACCGGGGGACAGGGAGTACTTC. This gives the protein CAWSPKPGDREYF.

This chain uses TRBV6-2 or TRBV6-3 with TRBJ2-7, with 7 bases fitting TRBD2. Per the germline V gene, CDR1 is MNHEY and CDR2 is SVGEGT. The CDR3 is made up of 14 amino acids. J lost 1 base, V lost 5 bases, and 5 bases had no gene match. The CDR3 sequence is CASSQLAVSYEQYF. CDR3 DNA: TGTGCCAGCAGTCAGCTAGCGGTTTCCTACGAGCAGTACTTC.